This T cell receptor (beta chain) comes out of a study of blood T cell repertoires in COVID-19. Some clones are missing from TCRdb's copy, which holds only in-frame ones; the method was immunoSEQ multiplex PCR. Of 300,000 to 400,000 clones in the sample, 85% to 90% are singletons; the top ten hold around 6%. With 4 bases removed from V and 0 bases from J, the gap between germline ends came to 6 bases. The CDR3 runs 14 residues. Germline V gene lookup returns CDR1 LGHDT and CDR2 YNNKEL (reference sequence). The chain employs TRBV3-1 (or the pseudogene TRBV3-2) and TRBJ2-2; D unresolved. Input material: peripheral blood. This TCR was recovered from a woman aged 45-59 years with COVID-19, enrolled during active disease. The CDR3 nucleotides read TGTGCCAGCAGCCCTACCCCGAACACCGGGGAGCTGTTTTTT. Translated: CASSPTPNTGELFF.